The rows below give T cell receptor beta chains drawn from one sample of a study of blood T cell repertoires in COVID-19. Assay: immunoSEQ multiplex PCR; the TCRdb copy retains only in-frame clones and omits some. This sample has roughly 400,000 clones, with approximately 90% found just once. Sequencing input: PBMCs or T cells enriched from blood (not recorded which). The receptors derive from a woman aged 18-30 years who had been exposed to COVID-19. CDR3s include the opening cysteine and the closing phenylalanine or tryptophan. The D gene is left open where the match is weak. Expanded clones are given a class, and other clones once, few, many or no size at all.

size: NA; J: TRBJ1-1; V: TRBV6-6; D: TRBD1; CDR3: CASSYSSQGADTEAFF
size: NA; J: TRBJ1-2; V: TRBV5-6; D: TRBD1; CDR3: CASSPTGAFHGYTF
size: NA; J: TRBJ2-7; V: TRBV7-6; D: NA; CDR3: CASSLGAGHSYEQYF
size: NA; J: TRBJ2-7; V: TRBV6-1; D: TRBD2; CDR3: CASSGLAGGKFSYEQYF
size: NA; J: TRBJ1-1; V: TRBV28; D: NA; CDR3: CASSSPGRNEAFF
size: NA; J: TRBJ2-7; V: TRBV7-8; D: NA; CDR3: CASSSRGGLREQYF
size: NA; J: TRBJ2-1; V: TRBV7-8; D: TRBD2; CDR3: CASSLDRTSGSYYNEQFF
size: NA; J: TRBJ2-7; V: TRBV7-9; D: TRBD1; CDR3: CASSLEYVTGASYEQYF
size: NA; J: TRBJ2-2; V: TRBV2; D: NA; CDR3: CASTKTGTPNGELFF
size: NA; J: TRBJ2-7; V: TRBV5-1; D: NA; CDR3: CASSFRRESYEQYF
size: NA; J: TRBJ2-5; V: TRBV10-1; D: TRBD1; CDR3: CASSESGTGGETQYF
size: NA; J: TRBJ2-7; V: TRBV28; D: TRBD1; CDR3: CASSLGSGTGRNEQYF
size: NA; J: TRBJ2-3; V: TRBV6-1; D: TRBD2; CDR3: CASSEELAGELDTQYF
size: NA; J: TRBJ2-3; V: TRBV6-1; D: NA; CDR3: CASSEGLATTDTQYF
size: NA; J: TRBJ1-1; V: TRBV7-8; D: TRBD1; CDR3: CASSSRDRPINTEAFF
size: once; J: TRBJ2-7; V: TRBV19; D: TRBD1; CDR3: CASSPRTGGYEQYF
size: NA; J: TRBJ1-2; V: TRBV29-1; D: NA; CDR3: CSVVSSAGAGDGYTF
size: NA; J: TRBJ1-3; V: TRBV19; D: TRBD1; CDR3: CASWDRSMAGNTIYF
size: NA; J: TRBJ1-6; V: TRBV3-1/TRBV3-2; D: NA; CDR3: CASSQQGSISPLHF
size: NA; J: TRBJ2-7; V: TRBV24-1; D: NA; CDR3: CATSDLGREQYF
size: few; J: TRBJ1-2; V: TRBV21-1; D: NA; CDR3: CASPVLADGYTF
size: NA; J: TRBJ1-5; V: TRBV11-2; D: NA; CDR3: CASSSQGLSNQPQHF
size: NA; J: TRBJ1-3; V: TRBV21-1; D: NA; CDR3: CASSKPPRGSGNTIYF